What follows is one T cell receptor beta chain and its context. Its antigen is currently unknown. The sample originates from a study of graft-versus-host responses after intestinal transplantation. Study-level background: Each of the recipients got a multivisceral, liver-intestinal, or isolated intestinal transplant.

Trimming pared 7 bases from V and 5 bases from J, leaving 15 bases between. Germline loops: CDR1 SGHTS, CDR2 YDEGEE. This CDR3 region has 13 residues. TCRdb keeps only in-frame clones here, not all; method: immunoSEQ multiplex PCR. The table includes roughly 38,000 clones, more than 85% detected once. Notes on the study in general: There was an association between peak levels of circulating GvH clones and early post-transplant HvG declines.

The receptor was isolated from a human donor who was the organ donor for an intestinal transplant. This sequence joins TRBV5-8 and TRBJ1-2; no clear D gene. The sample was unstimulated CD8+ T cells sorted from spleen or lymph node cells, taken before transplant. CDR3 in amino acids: CASFVGRVYGYTF. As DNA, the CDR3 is TGTGCCAGCTTCGTAGGTCGGGTTTATGGCTACACCTTC. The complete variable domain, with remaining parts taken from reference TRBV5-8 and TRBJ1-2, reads EAGVTQSPTHLIKTRGQQATLRCSPISGHTSVYWYQQALGLGLQFLLWYDEGEERNRGNFPPRFSGRQFPNYSSELNVNALELEDSALYLCASFVGRVYGYTFGSGTRLTVV.